These 17 T cell receptor beta chains were sequenced from one sample in a study of cytomegalovirus exposure and HLA in healthy donors. PCR used 60 Vbeta primers and 13 Jbeta primers. Libraries were prepared by immunoSEQ multiplex PCR; TCRdb keeps only in-frame clonotypes and omits some of them. The table records about 120,000 clones, 75% of them present only once. Specimen: PBMCs. These receptors were obtained from a woman between 40 and 50 years old in good health and CMV-seropositive.

The J gene is TRBJ1-2, the V gene TRBV10-3; the D gene is possibly TRBD1 (6 bases). V was clipped by 10 bases and J by 0 bases, with 12 bases between them. The germline CDR1 and CDR2 sequences are ENHRY and SYGVKD. There are 13 residues in the CDR3. CDR3 DNA sequence: TGTGCCACTAAGCCAGGGGCTAACTATGGCTACACCTTC. Translated, it gives CATKPGANYGYTF.

The rearrangement links TRBV25-1 to TRBJ2-7, with 7 bases that match TRBD1. The CDR3 is 16 amino acids. Trimming removed 8 bases from V and 1 base from J; junction bases left unmatched: 14. Germline V lookup: CDR1 MGHDK, CDR2 SYGVNS. CDR3 residues: CASSVGNRGYSYEQYF. The CDR3 nucleotides are TGTGCCAGCTCCGTCGGAAACAGGGGTTATTCCTACGAGCAGTACTTC.

This clone was seen more than once but under ten times. The genes are TRBV5-6 and TRBJ2-4, with D perhaps TRBD1 (6 bases). The germline gives CDR1 SGHDT, CDR2 YYEEEE. This CDR3 contains 15 residues. V was clipped by 4 bases and J by 0 bases, with 11 bases between them. The CDR3 reads CASSARQVAKNIQYF. The CDR3 DNA reads TGTGCCAGCAGCGCCCGACAGGTAGCCAAAAACATTCAGTACTTC. The whole variable domain, filled in from reference TRBV5-6 and TRBJ2-4, reads DAGVTQSPTHLIKTRGQQVTLRCSPKSGHDTVSWYQQALGQGPQFIFQYYEEEERQRGNFPDRFSGHQFPNYSSELNVNALLLGDSALYLCASSARQVAKNIQYFGAGTRLSVL.

CDR3: CATGVYRGRDEQYF. The CDR3, as DNA: TGTGCCACCGGCGTTTACAGGGGGCGGGACGAGCAGTACTTC. The chain employs TRBV15 and TRBJ2-7; the match to TRBD1 covers 9 bases. V lost 8 bases, J lost 5 bases, and 10 bases stayed unmatched. The germline CDR1 and CDR2 sequences are LNHNV and YYDKDF (reference sequence). This CDR3 has 14 residues. The variable domain in full, with the rest retrieved from reference TRBV15 and TRBJ2-7, is DAMVIQNPRYQVTQFGKPVTLSCSQTLNHNVMYWYQQKSSQAPKLLFHYYDKDFNNEADTPDNFQSRRPNTSFCFLDIRSPGLGDTAMYLCATGVYRGRDEQYFGPGTRLTVT.

This clone was seen more than once but under ten times. DNA of the CDR3: TGTGCCAGCAGCTCTCAGACTAGCGGACGATACAATGAGCAGTTCTTC. It translates to CASSSQTSGRYNEQFF. The gene calls are TRBV5-4 and TRBJ2-1, with 9 bases lining up with TRBD2. Germline V gives CDR1 SGHNT, CDR2 YYREEE (reference sequence). V lost 3 bases to trimming and J lost 4 bases; unmatched junction nucleotides: 8. This CDR3 comprises 16 residues.

Remarks on this clone: One end of the junction fails to match germline, which may point to a read error. V usage is TRBV7-7 and J usage is TRBJ2-7, with D maybe TRBD1 (6 bases). The CDR3 totals 14 residues. Germline-derived CDR1 and CDR2 are SSHAT and FNYEAQ (reference sequence). The CDR3 DNA reads as TGTGCTAGCAGCTTAGCGCAGGGGCCCTACGAGCAGTACTTC. This sequence encodes CASSLAQGPYEQYF.

The J gene is TRBJ2-7, the V gene TRBV10-3; D unclear. CDR1 is ENHRY and CDR2 is SYGVKD in the germline V gene. V was cut by 2 bases and J by 3 bases, with 5 bases left in between. The CDR3 has 12 amino acids. This CDR3 reads CAISESFYEQYF. CDR3 DNA sequence: TGTGCCATCAGTGAGAGCTTCTACGAGCAGTACTTC.

This chain links TRBV6-5 with TRBJ2-1, with 9 bases that match TRBD2. The germline V gene encodes CDR1 MNHEY and CDR2 SVGAGI. Trimming at V came to 0 bases and at J to 0 bases, leaving 0 bases not matched to a gene. The CDR3 runs 16 residues. The CDR3 region has the DNA TGTGCCAGCAGTTACTCTAGCGGGAGCTCCTACAATGAGCAGTTCTTC. It encodes CASSYSSGSSYNEQFF.

This clone was seen a handful of times. CDR3 loop: CASSHSYGYTF. The CDR3 DNA sequence: TGCGCCAGCAGCCATTCGTATGGCTACACCTTC. This chain connects TRBV4-1 to TRBJ1-2; D ambiguous. Germline CDR1 and CDR2: MGHRA and YSYEKL. Deletions cut 3 bases from V and 5 bases from J, with 4 bases between. The CDR3 has 11 amino acids.

This rearrangement joins TRBV9 to TRBJ2-7; 9 bases are a match to TRBD1. Germline V CDR1 and CDR2: SGDLS, YYNGEE. This CDR3 is 14 amino acids long. V was pared by 2 bases and J by 2 bases, with 2 bases of the junction left unmatched. For the CDR3, the DNA is TGTGCCAGCAGCGTGGGACAGGGACCCTACGAGCAGTACTTC. Its protein is CASSVGQGPYEQYF.

The chain has TRBV7-9 and TRBJ2-7, with a weak D call TRBD1 (6 bases). Germline loops: CDR1 SEHNR, CDR2 FQNEAQ (reference sequence). Trimming shortened V by 1 base and J by 4 bases, and 11 bases separated the two germline ends. The CDR3 totals 14 residues. The CDR3 DNA reads as TGTGCCAGCAGCTTAGGAGGGCAGGGGTACGAGCAGTACTTC. This gives the protein CASSLGGQGYEQYF.

This clone was observed once. The rearrangement joins TRBV6-1 to TRBJ1-5, with TRBD1 as a possible D gene (5 bases). Trimming pared 4 bases from V and 1 base from J, leaving 11 bases between. This CDR3 is 15 amino acids long. Germline V gives CDR1 MNHNS, CDR2 SASEGT. For the CDR3, the DNA is TGTGCCAGCAGTGGGGGCCGATCAAGCAATCAGCCCCAGCATTTT. It translates to CASSGGRSSNQPQHF.

The V call is TRBV29-1, the J call TRBJ1-3, with D perhaps TRBD1 (6 bases). Trimming took 4 bases from V and 0 from J, leaving 10 bases between them. Germline V CDR1 and CDR2: SQVTM, ANQGSEA. The CDR3 consists of 14 residues. In DNA form, the CDR3 reads TGCAGCGTTGCGGTGGGGGCCTCTGGAAACACCATATATTTT. This encodes CSVAVGASGNTIYF.

The V call is TRBV7-9, the J call TRBJ2-1, with 10 bases lining up with TRBD1. Germline CDR1 reads SEHNR; CDR2 reads FQNEAQ (reference sequence). V trimming: 8 bases; J trimming: 5 bases; junction bases outside the gene matches: 6. The CDR3 runs to 14 residues. The CDR3 DNA follows: TGTGCCAGCCATCCGGGACAGGGGCACAATGAGCAGTTCTTC. As protein: CASHPGQGHNEQFF.

The chain employs TRBV7-8 and TRBJ1-1, with no clear D. Germline CDR1 is SGHVS and CDR2 is FQNEAQ. Trimming removed 2 bases from V and 1 base from J, with 5 bases in between. CDR3 length: 13 amino acids. CDR3 DNA: TGTGCCAGCAGCTTAAAAGCGAACACTGAAGCTTTCTTT. This gives the protein CASSLKANTEAFF.

This clone was detected only a few times. The V and J genes are TRBV15 and TRBJ2-3; maybe TRBD2 (6 bases). V was trimmed by 1 base and J by 2 bases, leaving 7 bases between them. Looked up from germline, CDR1 is LNHNV and CDR2 is YYDKDF (reference sequence). CDR3 length: 14 residues. CDR3 nucleotides: TGTGCCACCAGCAGAGCGGGAGACACAGATACGCAGTATTTT. It is translated as CATSRAGDTDTQYF.

The chain joins TRBV5-1 to TRBJ2-1; possibly TRBD2 for D (6 bases). This CDR3 is 14 amino acids long. V lost 0 bases to trimming and J lost 14 bases, with 18 bases between them. Germline CDR1 reads SGHRS; CDR2 reads YFSETQ. The CDR3 DNA follows: TGCGCCAGCAGCTTGGTACGTGTGGGGGGTCAGGAGTTCTTC. Protein: CASSLVRVGGQEFF.